The source of this TCR beta chain is a study of naive and memory T cell subsets. The ends were cut back, 8 bases at V and 6 bases at J, with 17 bases in the middle. The CDR3 is made up of 14 amino acids. TCR cDNA received a 3' ligated oligonucleotide that carried a UMI. RNA was extracted from roughly 2.6 ml of whole blood of healthy adults. This clonotype has a handful of counts. Amplification of ligated cDNA took four PCR rounds with SP2 and nested alpha and beta constant primers. TCRdb ran MiXCR on the 5' RACE reads and lists one entry per CDR3 protein. Among tens of thousands of distinct CDR3 sequences listed, 7% to 8% were seen once.

The origin of this receptor is a female donor in good health. V gene TRBV12-3 or TRBV12-4 combines with J gene TRBJ2-1; possible D gene TRBD1, 8 bases. Here the CDR3 reads CASGTGGEGNEQFF. The CDR3 DNA reads as TGTGCCAGCGGAACAGGGGGGGAGGGCAATGAGCAGTTCTTC.